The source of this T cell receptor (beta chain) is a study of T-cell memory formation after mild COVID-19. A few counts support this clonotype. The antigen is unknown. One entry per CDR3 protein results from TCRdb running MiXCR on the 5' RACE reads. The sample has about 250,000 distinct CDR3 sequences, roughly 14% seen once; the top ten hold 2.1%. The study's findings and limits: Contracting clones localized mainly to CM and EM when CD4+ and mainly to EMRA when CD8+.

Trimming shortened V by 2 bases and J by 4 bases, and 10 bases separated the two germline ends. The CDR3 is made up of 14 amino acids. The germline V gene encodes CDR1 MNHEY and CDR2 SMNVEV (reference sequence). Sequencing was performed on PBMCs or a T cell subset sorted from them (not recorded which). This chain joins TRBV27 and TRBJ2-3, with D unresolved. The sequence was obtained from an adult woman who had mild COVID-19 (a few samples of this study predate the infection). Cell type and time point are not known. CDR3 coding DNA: TGTGCCAGCAGTTTAGAAAGGGTTGCAGATACGCAGTATTTT. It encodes CASSLERVADTQYF.